This T cell receptor beta chain came from a study of graft-versus-host responses after intestinal transplantation. Study-wide findings and caveats: GvH clones were identified in recipient marrow, with some first appearing in ileum or blood.

Details on this clone: The antigen is not known.

Sequencing used immunoSEQ multiplex PCR; TCRdb keeps in-frame clones, though not all of them. The data show more than 95,000 clones, with about 88% seen just once and more than 0.8% held by the top ten. The CDR3 contains 14 residues. V trimming: 5 bases; J trimming: 8 bases; junction bases outside the gene matches: 9. Germline V CDR1 and CDR2: SNHLY, FYNNEI. This chain joins TRBV2 and TRBJ2-1, with TRBD2 identical over 7 bases. The TCR comes from a human donor who received an intestinal transplant. The sequencing here drew on unstimulated CD4+ T cells sorted from spleen or lymph node cells, taken before intestinal transplant. The CDR3 loop reads CASSPREGLHEQFF. The CDR3 DNA sequence: TGTGCCAGCAGTCCGAGGGAGGGCCTCCATGAGCAGTTCTTC.